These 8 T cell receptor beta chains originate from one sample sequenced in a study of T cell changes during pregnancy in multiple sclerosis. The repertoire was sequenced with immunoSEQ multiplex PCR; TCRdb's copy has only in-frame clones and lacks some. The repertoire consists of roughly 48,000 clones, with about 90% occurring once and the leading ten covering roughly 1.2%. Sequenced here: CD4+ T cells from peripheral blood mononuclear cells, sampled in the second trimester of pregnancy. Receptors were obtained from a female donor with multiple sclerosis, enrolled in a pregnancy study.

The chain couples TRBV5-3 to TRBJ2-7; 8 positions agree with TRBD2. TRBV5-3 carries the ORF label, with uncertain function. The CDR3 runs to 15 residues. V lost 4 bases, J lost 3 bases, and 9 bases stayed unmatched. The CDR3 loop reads CARSPRREEGYEQYF. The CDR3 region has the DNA TGTGCCAGAAGCCCCAGGCGGGAGGAGGGCTACGAGCAGTACTTC.

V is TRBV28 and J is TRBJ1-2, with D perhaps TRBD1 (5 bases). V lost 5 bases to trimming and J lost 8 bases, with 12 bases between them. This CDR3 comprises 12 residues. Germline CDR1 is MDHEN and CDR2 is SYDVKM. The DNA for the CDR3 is TGTGCCAGCAGTACGGGGGGGTTGGGCTACACCTTC. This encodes CASSTGGLGYTF.

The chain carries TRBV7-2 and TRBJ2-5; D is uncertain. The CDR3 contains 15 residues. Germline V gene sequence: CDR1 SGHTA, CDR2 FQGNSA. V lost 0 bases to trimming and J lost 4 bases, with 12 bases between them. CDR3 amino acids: CASSLAIKPGETQYF. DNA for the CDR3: TGTGCCAGCAGCTTAGCGATCAAACCAGGAGAGACCCAGTACTTC.

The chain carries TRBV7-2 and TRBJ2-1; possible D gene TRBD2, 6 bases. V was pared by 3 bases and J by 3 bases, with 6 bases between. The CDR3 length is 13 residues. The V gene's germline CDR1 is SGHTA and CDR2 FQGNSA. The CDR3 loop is CASSFSGYNEQFF. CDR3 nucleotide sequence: TGTGCCAGCAGCTTTAGCGGCTACAATGAGCAGTTCTTC. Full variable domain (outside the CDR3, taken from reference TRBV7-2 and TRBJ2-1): GAGVSQSPSNKVTEKGKDVELRCDPISGHTALYWYRQSLGQGLEFLIYFQGNSAPDKSGLPSDRFSAERTGGSVSTLTIQRTQQEDSAVYLCASSFSGYNEQFFGPGTRLTVL.

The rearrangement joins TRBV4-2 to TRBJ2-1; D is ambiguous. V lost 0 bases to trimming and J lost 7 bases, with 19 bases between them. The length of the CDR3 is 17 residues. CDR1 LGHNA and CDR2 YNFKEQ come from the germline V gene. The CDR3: CASSQDSVLEWLNEQFF. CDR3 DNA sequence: TGTGCCAGCAGCCAAGATTCAGTTCTAGAGTGGTTAAATGAGCAGTTCTTC.

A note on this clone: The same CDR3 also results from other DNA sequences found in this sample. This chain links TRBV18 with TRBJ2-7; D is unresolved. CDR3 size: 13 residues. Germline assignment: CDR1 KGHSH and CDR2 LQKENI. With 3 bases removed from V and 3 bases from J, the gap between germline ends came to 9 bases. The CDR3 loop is CASSPPPGYEQYF. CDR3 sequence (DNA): TGTGCCAGCTCACCCCCGCCAGGCTACGAGCAGTACTTC.

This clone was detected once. The DNA for the CDR3 is TGCGCCAGCAGCTGGGCAGGGGGCGGTTTCGGCAGCGAGCAGTACTTC. Its protein is CASSWAGGGFGSEQYF. The chain has TRBV5-1 and TRBJ2-7, with 8 bases matching TRBD1. Germline V gene lookup returns CDR1 SGHRS and CDR2 YFSETQ. V dropped 3 bases and J dropped 6; count of bases not matched to a gene: 14. The CDR3 length is 16 residues.

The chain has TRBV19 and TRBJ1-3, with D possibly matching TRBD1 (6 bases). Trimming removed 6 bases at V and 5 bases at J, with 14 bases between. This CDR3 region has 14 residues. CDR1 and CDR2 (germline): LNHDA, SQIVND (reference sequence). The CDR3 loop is CASSRTTGRNTIYF. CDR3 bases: TGTGCCAGTAGCCGAACGACAGGCCGAAACACCATATATTTT. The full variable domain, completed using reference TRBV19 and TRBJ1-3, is DGGITQSPKYLFRKEGQNVTLSCEQNLNHDAMYWYRQDPGQGLRLIYYSQIVNDFQKGDIAEGYSVSREKKESFPLTVTSAQKNPTAFYLCASSRTTGRNTIYFGEGSWLTVV.